This T cell receptor (beta chain) was profiled in a study of CD8+CD57+ T cells in acquired aplastic anemia. Looking at the study overall: When averaged, DNA from sorted CD4+ and CD8+ cells came to approximately 3 ug. Whole-study results and caveats: The study identified twenty-nine CD8+ CDR3 sequences shared by patients and controls. Patients and healthy controls showed no significant CD8+ Simpson's diversity difference.

The patients chosen for sequencing had shown expansion of CD8+CD57+ cells (detected by flow cytometry). Patients were treatment-naive when blood was sampled. Trimming removed 2 bases at V and 6 bases at J, with 14 bases between. This CDR3 has 14 residues. Germline V CDR1 and CDR2: SGHRS, YFSETQ. The study profiled TCR beta VDJ and CDR3 using genomic DNA as template. TCRdb reprocessed the reads via MiXCR and lists one record per CDR3 protein. The table has some 200,000 distinct CDR3 sequences, approximately 65% seen once. Regarding this clonotype: Its antigen is currently unknown.

The sequence derives from a human donor with aplastic anemia. The V and J genes are TRBV5-1 and TRBJ1-2; D is possibly TRBD1 (5 bases). The sequenced sample consisted of sorted CD4+, CD8+, or CD8+CD57+ T cells (not recorded which) from PBMCs. The DNA for the CDR3 is TGCGCCAGCAGCTTCTCAACCAGGGTTAATGGCTACACCTTC. Its protein is CASSFSTRVNGYTF.